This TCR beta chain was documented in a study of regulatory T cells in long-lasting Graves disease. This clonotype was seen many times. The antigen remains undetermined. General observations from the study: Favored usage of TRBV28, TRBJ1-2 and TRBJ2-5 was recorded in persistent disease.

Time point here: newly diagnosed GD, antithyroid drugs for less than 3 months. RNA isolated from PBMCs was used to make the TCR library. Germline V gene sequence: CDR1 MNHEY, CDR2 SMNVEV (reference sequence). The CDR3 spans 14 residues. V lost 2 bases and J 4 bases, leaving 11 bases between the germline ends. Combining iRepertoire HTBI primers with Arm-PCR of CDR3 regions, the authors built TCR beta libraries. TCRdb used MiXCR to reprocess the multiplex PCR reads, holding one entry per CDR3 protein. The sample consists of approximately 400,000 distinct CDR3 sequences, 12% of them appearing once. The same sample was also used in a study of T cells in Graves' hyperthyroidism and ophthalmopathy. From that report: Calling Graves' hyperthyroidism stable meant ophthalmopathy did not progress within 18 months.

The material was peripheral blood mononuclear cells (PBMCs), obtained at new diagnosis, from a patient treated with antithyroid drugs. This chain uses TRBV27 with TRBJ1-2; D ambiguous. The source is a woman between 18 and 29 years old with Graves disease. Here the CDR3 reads CASSLVGSPYGYTF. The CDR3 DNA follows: TGTGCCAGCAGTTTAGTGGGATCGCCCTATGGCTACACCTTC.